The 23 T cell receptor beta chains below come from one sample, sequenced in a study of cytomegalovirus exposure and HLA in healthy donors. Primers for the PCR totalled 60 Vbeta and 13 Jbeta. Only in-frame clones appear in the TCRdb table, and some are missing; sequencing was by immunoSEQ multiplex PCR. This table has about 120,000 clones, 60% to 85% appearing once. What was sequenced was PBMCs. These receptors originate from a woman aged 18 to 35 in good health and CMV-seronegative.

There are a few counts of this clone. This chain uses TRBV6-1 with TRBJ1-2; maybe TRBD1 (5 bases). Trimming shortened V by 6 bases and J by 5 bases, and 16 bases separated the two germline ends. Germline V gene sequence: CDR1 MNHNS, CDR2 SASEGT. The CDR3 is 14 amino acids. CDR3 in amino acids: CASSQGRTAYGYTF. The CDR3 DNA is TGTGCCAGCAGCCAGGGCCGAACCGCGTATGGCTACACCTTC.

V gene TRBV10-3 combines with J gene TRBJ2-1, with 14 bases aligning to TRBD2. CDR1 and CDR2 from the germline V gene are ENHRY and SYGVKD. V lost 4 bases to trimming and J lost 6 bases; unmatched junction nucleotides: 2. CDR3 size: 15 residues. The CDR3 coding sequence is TGTGCCATCAGTGGGACTAGCGGGGGGTTCAATGAGCAGTTCTTC. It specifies CAISGTSGGFNEQFF.

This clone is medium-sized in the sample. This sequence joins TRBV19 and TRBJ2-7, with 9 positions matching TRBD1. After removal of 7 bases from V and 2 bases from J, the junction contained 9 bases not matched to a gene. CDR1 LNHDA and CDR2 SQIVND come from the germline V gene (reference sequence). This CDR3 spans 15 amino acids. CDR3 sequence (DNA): TGTGCCAGTATGAGAGGGACAGGGCTTACCTACGAGCAGTACTTC. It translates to CASMRGTGLTYEQYF.

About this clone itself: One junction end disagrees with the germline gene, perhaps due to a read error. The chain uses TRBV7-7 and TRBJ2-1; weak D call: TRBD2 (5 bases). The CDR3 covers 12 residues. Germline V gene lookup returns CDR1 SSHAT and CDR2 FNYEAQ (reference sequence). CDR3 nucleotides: TGTGCTAGCAGCCACGGGGTGGGGGAGCAGTTCTTC. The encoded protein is CASSHGVGEQFF.

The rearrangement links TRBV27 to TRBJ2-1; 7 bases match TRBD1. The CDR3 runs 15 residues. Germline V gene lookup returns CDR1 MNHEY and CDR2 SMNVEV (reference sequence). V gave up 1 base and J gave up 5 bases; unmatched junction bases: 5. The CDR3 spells CASSLWDSENNEQFF. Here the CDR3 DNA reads TGTGCCAGCAGTTTATGGGACAGCGAAAACAATGAGCAGTTCTTC.

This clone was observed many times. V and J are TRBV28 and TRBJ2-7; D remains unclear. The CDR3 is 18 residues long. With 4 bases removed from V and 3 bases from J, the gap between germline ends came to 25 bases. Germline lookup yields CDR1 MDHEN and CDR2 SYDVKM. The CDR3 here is CASSYDLDQDLWNYEQYF. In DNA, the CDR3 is TGTGCCAGCAGTTATGATCTCGATCAGGATCTATGGAACTACGAGCAGTACTTC. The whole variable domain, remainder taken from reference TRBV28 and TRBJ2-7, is DVKVTQSSRYLVKRTGEKVFLECVQDMDHENMFWYRQDPGLGLRLIYFSYDVKMKEKGDIPEGYSVSREKKERFSLILESASTNQTSMYLCASSYDLDQDLWNYEQYFGPGTRLTVT.

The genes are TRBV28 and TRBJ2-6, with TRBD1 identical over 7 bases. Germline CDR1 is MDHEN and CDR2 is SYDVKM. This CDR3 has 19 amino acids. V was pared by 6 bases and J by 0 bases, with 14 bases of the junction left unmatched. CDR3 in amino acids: CASSSPGTAPYSGANVLTF. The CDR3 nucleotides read TGTGCCAGCAGCTCCCCCGGGACAGCTCCCTACTCTGGGGCCAACGTCCTGACTTTC.

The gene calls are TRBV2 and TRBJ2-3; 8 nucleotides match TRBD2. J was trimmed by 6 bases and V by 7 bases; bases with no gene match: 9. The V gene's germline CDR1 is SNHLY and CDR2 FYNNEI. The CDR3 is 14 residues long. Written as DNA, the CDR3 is TGTGCCAGCAACCCAGCGGGGGTCAAGGATACGCAGTATTTT. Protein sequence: CASNPAGVKDTQYF.

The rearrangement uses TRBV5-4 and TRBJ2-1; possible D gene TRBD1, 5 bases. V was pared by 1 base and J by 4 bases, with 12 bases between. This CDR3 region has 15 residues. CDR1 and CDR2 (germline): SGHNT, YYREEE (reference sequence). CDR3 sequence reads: CASSLSRQRYNEQFF. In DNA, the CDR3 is TGTGCCAGCAGCTTGAGCCGACAGAGATACAATGAGCAGTTCTTC.

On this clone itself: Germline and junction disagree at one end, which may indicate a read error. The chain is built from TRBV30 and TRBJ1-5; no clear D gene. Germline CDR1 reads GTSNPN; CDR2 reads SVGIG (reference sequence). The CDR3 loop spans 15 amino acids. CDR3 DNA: TGTGCCTGGAGTAGTCCTTCGCGAGGCAATCAGTCCCAGCATTTT. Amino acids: CAWSSPSRGNQSQHF.

The CDR3 DNA reads as TGTGCCAGCAGGCCCACTGGGAACAGGGAAGCTTTCTTT. It translates to CASRPTGNREAFF. This chain joins TRBV6-1 and TRBJ1-1, with D tentatively TRBD1 (5 bases). The CDR3 has 13 amino acids. Per germline, CDR1 MNHNS and CDR2 SASEGT. V gave up 6 bases and J gave up 8 bases, with 16 bases separating them.

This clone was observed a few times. The CDR3 reads CASSDRVNTEAFF. DNA for the CDR3: TGTGCCAGCTCAGACAGGGTGAACACTGAAGCTTTCTTT. J is TRBJ1-1 and V is TRBV18, with 7 nucleotides matching TRBD1. The CDR3 length is 13 residues. V lost 5 bases and J lost 0; bases outside the gene matches: 0. From germline, CDR1 is KGHSH and CDR2 LQKENI. Combining the CDR3 with reference TRBV18 and TRBJ1-1 gives the whole variable domain NAGVMQNPRHLVRRRGQEARLRCSPMKGHSHVYWYRQLPEEGLKFMVYLQKENIIDESGMPKERFSAEFPKEGPSILRIQQVVRGDSAAYFCASSDRVNTEAFFGQGTRLTVV.

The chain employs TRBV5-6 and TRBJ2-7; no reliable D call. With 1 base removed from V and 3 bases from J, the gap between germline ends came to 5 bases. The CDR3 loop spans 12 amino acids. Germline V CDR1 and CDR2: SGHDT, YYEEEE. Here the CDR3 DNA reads TGTGCCAGCAGCTTGATGAGCTACGAGCAGTACTTC. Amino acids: CASSLMSYEQYF.

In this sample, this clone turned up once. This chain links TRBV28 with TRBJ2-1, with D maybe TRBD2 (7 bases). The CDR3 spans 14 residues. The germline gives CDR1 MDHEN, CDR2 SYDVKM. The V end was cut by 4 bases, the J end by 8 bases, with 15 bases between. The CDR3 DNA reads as TGTGCCAGCAGTTCCCCGTCGGGGGGCGATGAGCAGTTCTTC. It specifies CASSSPSGGDEQFF.

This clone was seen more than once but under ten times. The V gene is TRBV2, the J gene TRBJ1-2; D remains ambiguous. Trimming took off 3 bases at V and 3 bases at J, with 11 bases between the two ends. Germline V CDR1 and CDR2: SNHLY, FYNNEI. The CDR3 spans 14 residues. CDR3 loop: CASSDGRFDYGYTF. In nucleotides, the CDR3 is TGTGCCAGCAGTGATGGCAGATTCGACTATGGCTACACCTTC.

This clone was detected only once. The CDR3 bases are TGTGCCAGCAACGCAGGGATTGACACTGAAGCTTTCTTT. Translation: CASNAGIDTEAFF. The rearrangement links TRBV11-2 to TRBJ1-1; perhaps TRBD1 as D (5 bases). The V end lost 7 bases, the J end lost 3 bases, and 12 bases lay between the germline ends. Germline CDR1 reads SGHAT; CDR2 reads FQNNGV. The CDR3 contains 13 residues.

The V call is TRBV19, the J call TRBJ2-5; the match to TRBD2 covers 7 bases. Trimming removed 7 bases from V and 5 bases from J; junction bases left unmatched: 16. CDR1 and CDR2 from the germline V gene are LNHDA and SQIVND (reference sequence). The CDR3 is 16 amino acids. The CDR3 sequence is CASTPSSRDGGETQYF. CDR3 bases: TGTGCCAGTACTCCATCTTCCCGGGACGGGGGGGAGACCCAGTACTTC.

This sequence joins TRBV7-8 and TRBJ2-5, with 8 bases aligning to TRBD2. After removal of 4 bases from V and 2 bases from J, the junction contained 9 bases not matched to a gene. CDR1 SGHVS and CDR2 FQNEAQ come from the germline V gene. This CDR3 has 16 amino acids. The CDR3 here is CASSSGLSGVQETQYF. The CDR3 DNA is TGTGCCAGCAGCTCAGGACTTAGCGGGGTGCAAGAGACCCAGTACTTC.

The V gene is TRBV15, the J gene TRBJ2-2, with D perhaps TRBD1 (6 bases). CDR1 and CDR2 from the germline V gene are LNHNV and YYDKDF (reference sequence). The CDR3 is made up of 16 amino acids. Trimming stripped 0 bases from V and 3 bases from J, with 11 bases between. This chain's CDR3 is CATSRDRGAHTGELFF. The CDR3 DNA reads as TGTGCCACCAGCAGAGACAGGGGAGCGCACACCGGGGAGCTGTTTTTT. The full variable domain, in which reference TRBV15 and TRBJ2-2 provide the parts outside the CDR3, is DAMVIQNPRYQVTQFGKPVTLSCSQTLNHNVMYWYQQKSSQAPKLLFHYYDKDFNNEADTPDNFQSRRPNTSFCFLDIRSPGLGDTAMYLCATSRDRGAHTGELFFGEGSRLTVL.

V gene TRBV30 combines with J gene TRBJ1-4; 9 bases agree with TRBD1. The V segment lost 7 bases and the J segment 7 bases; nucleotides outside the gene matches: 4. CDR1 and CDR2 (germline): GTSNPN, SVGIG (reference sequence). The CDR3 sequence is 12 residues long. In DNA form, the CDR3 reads TGTGCCTTACAGGGGGCAAGTGAAAAACTGTTTTTT. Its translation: CALQGASEKLFF.

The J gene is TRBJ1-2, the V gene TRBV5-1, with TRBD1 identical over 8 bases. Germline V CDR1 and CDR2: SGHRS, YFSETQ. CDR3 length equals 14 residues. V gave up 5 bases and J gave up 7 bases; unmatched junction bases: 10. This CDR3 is CASRKDRVGPGYTF. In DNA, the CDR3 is TGCGCCAGCAGAAAGGACAGGGTGGGTCCTGGCTACACCTTC.

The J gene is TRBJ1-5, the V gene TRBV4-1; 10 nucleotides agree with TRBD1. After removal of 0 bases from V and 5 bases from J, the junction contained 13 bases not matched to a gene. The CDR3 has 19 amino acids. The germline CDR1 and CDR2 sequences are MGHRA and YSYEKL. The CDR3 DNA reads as TGCGCCAGCAGCCAAGAACCCTACACCGGGACAGGGGTGCATCAGCCCCAGCATTTT. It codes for CASSQEPYTGTGVHQPQHF.

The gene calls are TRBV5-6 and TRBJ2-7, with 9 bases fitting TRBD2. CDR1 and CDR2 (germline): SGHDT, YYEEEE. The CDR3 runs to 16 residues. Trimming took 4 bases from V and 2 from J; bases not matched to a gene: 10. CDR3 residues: CASSESVAGGTYEQYF. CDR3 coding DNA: TGTGCCAGCAGCGAATCGGTGGCGGGGGGGACCTACGAGCAGTACTTC.